The 23 T cell receptor beta chains in this list originate from one sample, sequenced in a study of T cells in Graves' hyperthyroidism and ophthalmopathy. From RNA transcripts, TCR beta CDR3 regions were amplified. HTBI primers were used for first-round RT-PCR of the TCR CDR3. From the multiplex PCR reads, TCRdb called clonotypes with MiXCR, one entry per CDR3 protein. The sample includes around 270,000 distinct CDR3 sequences, roughly 18% seen only once; the top ten take under 45%. Sequenced: blood. The source of these receptors is a man in his fifties with Graves' ophthalmopathy.

The CDR3 nucleotides are TGTGCCAGCAGCTTATACCGGCAGACCGCCTCTGGAAACACCATATATTTT. As protein: CASSLYRQTASGNTIYF. This chain uses TRBV11-1 with TRBJ1-3; the D is unclear. The V gene lost 2 bases and the J gene lost 0 bases, with 14 bases spanning the gap. Germline values: CDR1 SGHAT, CDR2 FQDESV (reference sequence). CDR3 length equals 17 residues.

This chain connects TRBV7-6 to TRBJ1-1, with no clear D. This CDR3 contains 14 residues. The germline V gene has CDR1 SGHVS and CDR2 FNYEAQ. V gave up 7 bases and J gave up 2 bases, with 14 bases separating them. CDR3 in amino acids: CASTLRLGNTEAFF. CDR3 DNA sequence: TGTGCCAGCACCCTTAGGTTAGGTAACACTGAAGCTTTCTTT.

The table lists this clonotype with a few counts. This rearrangement joins TRBV5-6 to TRBJ2-1; TRBD2 is a possible D gene (5 bases). V lost 0 bases, J lost 2 bases, and 9 bases lay in between. The CDR3 has 15 amino acids. CDR1 SGHDT and CDR2 YYEEEE come from the germline V gene. The CDR3 here is CASSLEGRPYNEQFF. The CDR3 DNA reads as TGTGCCAGCAGCTTGGAAGGGAGACCCTACAATGAGCAGTTCTTC.

The genes are TRBV5-8 and TRBJ2-5, with 9 bases fitting TRBD2. J was trimmed by 6 bases and V by 4 bases; bases with no gene match: 16. Germline V lookup: CDR1 SGHTS, CDR2 YDEGEE. CDR3 length equals 17 residues. CDR3 sequence: CASSPGVGAGGPQTQYF. Here the CDR3 DNA reads TGTGCCAGCAGCCCCGGAGTGGGTGCGGGAGGGCCTCAGACCCAGTACTTC.

This clonotype was seen only a few times. The chain is built from TRBV5-8 and TRBJ1-2; D ambiguous. The CDR3 loop spans 11 amino acids. Trimming removed 6 bases from V and 8 bases from J, with 11 bases in between. CDR1 is SGHTS, CDR2 YDEGEE, per germline. As DNA, the CDR3 is TGTGCCAGCAATTCGTTGGCGGGCTACACCTTC. It yields the protein CASNSLAGYTF.

V usage is TRBV4-2 and J usage is TRBJ2-5; D may be TRBD2 (6 bases). With 0 bases removed from V and 5 bases from J, the gap between germline ends came to 19 bases. The CDR3 consists of 17 residues. The germline gives CDR1 LGHNA, CDR2 YNFKEQ. This chain's CDR3 is CASSQEFRAEGQETQYF. The DNA for the CDR3 is TGTGCCAGCAGCCAAGAGTTCCGAGCGGAGGGGCAGGAGACCCAGTACTTC.

This clonotype was detected ten times or more. This chain uses TRBV30 with TRBJ1-1, with 9 bases fitting TRBD1. V was clipped by 3 bases and J by 3 bases; unmatched bases: 8. This CDR3 contains 15 residues. Germline loops: CDR1 GTSNPN, CDR2 SVGIG (reference sequence). The CDR3 region is CAWSPFRTGDTEAFF. CDR3 coding DNA: TGTGCCTGGAGCCCCTTTCGGACAGGGGACACTGAAGCTTTCTTT.

CDR3: CASSHGGHNEQFF. CDR3 DNA sequence: TGTGCCAGCAGCCACGGGGGTCACAATGAGCAGTTCTTC. The chain combines TRBV12-3 or TRBV12-4 with TRBJ2-1; TRBD2 is a possible D gene (6 bases). Trimming cost V 6 bases and J 5 bases, with 11 bases left between them. The CDR3 sequence is 13 residues long.

The chain couples TRBV20-1 to TRBJ2-3, with D unresolved. The CDR3 runs to 14 residues. Germline CDR1 and CDR2: DFQATT and SNEGSKA (reference sequence). V lost 3 bases and J 0 bases, leaving 10 bases between the germline ends. The CDR3: CSASDLTSTDTQYF. CDR3 bases: TGCAGTGCTAGCGATCTAACAAGCACAGATACGCAGTATTTT.

The rearrangement links TRBV10-3 to TRBJ2-1, with D possibly being TRBD2 (6 bases). The V gene's germline CDR1 is ENHRY and CDR2 SYGVKD. The V end was cut by 6 bases, the J end by 6 bases, with 12 bases between. The CDR3 length is 13 residues. CDR3 loop: CAIRQEGRNEQFF. The CDR3 DNA follows: TGTGCCATCAGGCAGGAGGGTCGCAATGAGCAGTTCTTC.

The V call is TRBV20-1, the J call TRBJ2-5, with 7 bases lining up with TRBD2. Germline assignment: CDR1 DFQATT and CDR2 SNEGSKA (reference sequence). V was pared by 6 bases and J by 5 bases, with 12 bases of the junction left unmatched. The CDR3 extends over 14 amino acids. The CDR3 here is CSAGPGLGVETQYF. As DNA, the CDR3 is TGCAGTGCGGGCCCCGGACTAGGGGTGGAGACCCAGTACTTC.

The gene calls are TRBV9 and TRBJ2-2, with 7 positions matching TRBD1. Germline lookup yields CDR1 SGDLS and CDR2 YYNGEE. The CDR3 has 16 amino acids. Germline trimming cut 4 bases from V and 4 bases from J; bases unmatched to any gene: 10. The CDR3 spells CASSPRRDRSTGELFF. The CDR3, as DNA: TGTGCCAGCAGCCCTCGCCGGGACAGAAGCACCGGGGAGCTGTTTTTT.

The table lists this clonotype with many counts. The chain couples TRBV27 to TRBJ2-7, with 10 bases lining up with TRBD2. Germline assignment: CDR1 MNHEY and CDR2 SMNVEV (reference sequence). CDR3 length: 15 residues. V trimming: 7 bases; J trimming: 4 bases; junction bases outside the gene matches: 10. CDR3 sequence reads: CASTLSAGGPYEQYF. CDR3 in DNA: TGTGCCAGCACCTTATCAGCGGGAGGGCCGTACGAGCAGTACTTC.

This clonotype was counted ten times or more. The chain joins TRBV3-1 to TRBJ2-5, with no clear D. Trimming took 5 bases from V and 6 from J, leaving 10 bases between them. The CDR3 spans 12 residues. Germline CDR1 reads LGHDT; CDR2 reads YNNKEL (reference sequence). The CDR3 nucleotides read TGTGCCAGCAGCGATCTTGGGAAGACCCAGTACTTC. The encoded protein is CASSDLGKTQYF.

Many counts were recorded for this clonotype. The chain is built from TRBV7-9 and TRBJ2-1, with TRBD2 as a possible D gene (6 bases). Per the germline V gene, CDR1 is SEHNR and CDR2 is FQNEAQ (reference sequence). The length of the CDR3 is 14 residues. Trimming took off 5 bases at V and 4 bases at J, with 12 bases between the two ends. The CDR3 loop is CASSPGLGYNEQFF. The CDR3 region has the DNA TGTGCCAGCAGCCCGGGACTGGGGTACAATGAGCAGTTCTTC.

There are many counts of this clonotype. The chain carries TRBV5-1 and TRBJ1-5; unclear D gene. Germline V gene data show CDR1 as SGHRS and CDR2 as YFSETQ. V was clipped by 1 base and J by 5 bases, with 7 bases between them. The CDR3 covers 13 residues. The DNA of the CDR3 is TGCGCCAGCAGCTTGAGTATCGATCAGCCCCAGCATTTT. Translating gives CASSLSIDQPQHF.

The chain carries TRBV6-5 and TRBJ2-3; no reliable D call. V dropped 1 base and J dropped 0 bases, with 11 bases sitting between them. Germline loops: CDR1 MNHEY, CDR2 SVGAGI. The CDR3 extends over 16 amino acids. CDR3 sequence reads: CASSYFSSTSTDTQYF. The CDR3 DNA reads as TGTGCCAGCAGTTACTTCTCAAGCACAAGCACAGATACGCAGTATTTT.

At least ten counts were recorded for this clonotype. The chain joins TRBV3-1 to TRBJ2-7; D uncertain. This CDR3 spans 12 amino acids. Germline assignment: CDR1 LGHDT and CDR2 YNNKEL (reference sequence). Trimming took 1 base from V and 6 from J, leaving 7 bases between them. The CDR3, as DNA: TGTGCCAGCAGCCAAGGAATGGTCGAGCAGTACTTC. Translation gives CASSQGMVEQYF.

The J gene is TRBJ2-1, the V gene TRBV19; D not resolved. CDR3 length: 12 amino acids. The V and J ends lost 7 bases and 3 bases respectively, with 7 bases between them. Germline V gene lookup returns CDR1 LNHDA and CDR2 SQIVND (reference sequence). The CDR3 loop is CASNDHYNEQFF. The DNA of the CDR3 is TGTGCCAGTAATGACCACTACAATGAGCAGTTCTTC.

This clonotype showed up many times. The V call is TRBV30, the J call TRBJ2-1, with 9 bases matching TRBD1. The CDR3 is made up of 16 amino acids. Germline-derived CDR1 and CDR2 are GTSNPN and SVGIG (reference sequence). The V gene end was trimmed by 0 bases and the J gene end by 2 bases; junction bases not matched to a gene: 5. The DNA of the CDR3 is TGTGCCTGGAGTGTACGCGGGACAGGGCCCTACAATGAGCAGTTCTTC. Translated, it gives CAWSVRGTGPYNEQFF.

This clonotype occurred many times. This chain uses TRBV29-1 with TRBJ2-7, with D unresolved. The CDR3 totals 12 residues. CDR1 and CDR2 (germline): SQVTM, ANQGSEA. Trimming removed 7 bases at V and 4 bases at J, with 14 bases between. The CDR3 reads CSAKGSLYEQYF. Here the CDR3 DNA reads TGCAGCGCAAAGGGATCCCTATACGAGCAGTACTTC.

This clonotype was observed a few times. The chain couples TRBV7-8 to TRBJ2-7; D possibly corresponds to TRBD1 (6 bases). From germline, CDR1 is SGHVS and CDR2 FQNEAQ. Trimming took off 5 bases at V and 4 bases at J, with 12 bases between the two ends. The CDR3 spans 13 residues. The CDR3 DNA follows: TGTGCCAGCAGCCCCTACAGGGTTTACGAGCAGTACTTC. Translation: CASSPYRVYEQYF. Supplemented by reference TRBV7-8 and TRBJ2-7, the full variable domain reads GAGVSQSPRYKVAKRGQDVALRCDPISGHVSLFWYQQALGQGPEFLTYFQNEAQLDKSGLPSDRFFAERPEGSVSTLKIQRTQQEDSAVYLCASSPYRVYEQYFGPGTRLTVT.

Only a few counts were recorded for this clonotype. The chain uses TRBV9 and TRBJ2-3; D is unclear. Trimming pared 4 bases from V and 0 bases from J, leaving 15 bases between. Per germline, CDR1 SGDLS and CDR2 YYNGEE. This CDR3 contains 16 residues. CDR3 nucleotide sequence: TGTGCCAGCAGCTTAAGTGCCAGAACTAGCACAGATACGCAGTATTTT. Residues: CASSLSARTSTDTQYF. The full variable domain, with the rest looked up from reference TRBV9 and TRBJ2-3, is DSGVTQTPKHLITATGQRVTLRCSPRSGDLSVYWYQQSLDQGLQFLIQYYNGEERAKGNILERFSAQQFPDLHSELNLSSLELGDSALYFCASSLSARTSTDTQYFGPGTRLTVL.